This entry lists 16 T cell receptor beta chains sequenced from one sample in a study of T cell clonotyping in hematopoietic cell transplantation. Profiled with immunoSEQ multiplex PCR; TCRdb holds only in-frame clones, not every one. The sample contains around 13,000 clones, 70% to 85% of which appear only once. The specimen comprised PBMCs, sampled 100 days after allogeneic stem cell transplant. The source is a female patient aged 40-49 years who had an allogeneic stem cell transplant from a related donor, so T cells may come from the graft donor. Some clones in this sample may be carry-over from other donors' samples.

The V call is TRBV9, the J call TRBJ2-5, with 7 bases aligning to TRBD2. V shed 1 base and J 0 bases; nucleotides not matched to a gene: 3. Germline V gene data show CDR1 as SGDLS and CDR2 as YYNGEE. CDR3 size: 15 residues. The CDR3 reads CASSVLGGYQETQYF. The CDR3 region has the DNA TGTGCCAGCAGCGTACTGGGAGGGTACCAAGAGACCCAGTACTTC.

J is TRBJ1-2 and V is TRBV9; TRBD1 matches at 9 bases. J lost 2 bases, V lost 4 bases, and 3 bases had no gene match. The CDR3 is 14 amino acids. Germline V gives CDR1 SGDLS, CDR2 YYNGEE. The CDR3 here is CASSLGTGNYGYTF. In DNA form, the CDR3 reads TGTGCCAGCAGCCTCGGGACAGGGAACTATGGCTACACCTTC.

This clone appeared a single time. The chain carries TRBV27 and TRBJ2-3; 8 nucleotides line up with TRBD2. Germline V gene lookup returns CDR1 MNHEY and CDR2 SMNVEV (reference sequence). The CDR3 is 15 amino acids. V was clipped by 6 bases and J by 4 bases; unmatched bases: 9. The CDR3 protein is CASSKSGSIPDTQYF. The DNA for the CDR3 is TGTGCCAGCAGCAAAAGCGGGAGTATCCCAGATACGCAGTATTTT.

V is TRBV5-1 and J is TRBJ1-2; 9 bases match TRBD1. The germline V gene has CDR1 SGHRS and CDR2 YFSETQ. The ends lost 0 bases at V and 8 bases at J; junction bases unmatched: 8. This CDR3 is 15 amino acids long. Here the CDR3 reads CASSLESGQGGGYTF. For the CDR3, the DNA is TGCGCCAGCAGCTTGGAATCGGGACAGGGTGGCGGCTACACCTTC. Full variable domain (outside the CDR3, taken from reference TRBV5-1 and TRBJ1-2): KAGVTQTPRYLIKTRGQQVTLSCSPISGHRSVSWYQQTPGQGLQFLFEYFSETQRNKGNFPGRFSGRQFSNSRSEMNVSTLELGDSALYLCASSLESGQGGGYTFGSGTRLTVV.

V gene TRBV4-3 combines with J gene TRBJ1-2; no reliable D call. Trimming pared 0 bases from V and 8 bases from J, leaving 10 bases between. CDR1 is LGHNA, CDR2 YSLEER, per germline. The CDR3 is 13 residues long. The CDR3 here is CASSQEGRVGYTF. CDR3 nucleotide sequence: TGCGCCAGCAGCCAAGAGGGCCGCGTAGGCTACACCTTC.

CDR3: CASSENSDEQYF. In DNA form, the CDR3 reads TGTGCCAGCAGTGAAAATTCGGACGAGCAGTACTTC. The chain joins TRBV6-1 to TRBJ2-7; D is unresolved. CDR1 and CDR2 (germline): MNHNS, SASEGT. Trimming took off 2 bases at V and 5 bases at J, with 7 bases between the two ends. The CDR3 runs 12 residues.

The chain couples TRBV9 to TRBJ1-2; no clear D. This CDR3 comprises 14 residues. Trimming shortened V by 4 bases and J by 0 bases, and 10 bases separated the two germline ends. Germline V gene sequence: CDR1 SGDLS, CDR2 YYNGEE. Here the CDR3 reads CASSRFTANYGYTF. CDR3 coding DNA: TGTGCCAGCAGCCGATTTACAGCTAACTATGGCTACACCTTC.

The V gene is TRBV30, the J gene TRBJ2-2, with D tentatively TRBD2 (5 bases). The CDR3 extends over 12 amino acids. Germline V gene lookup returns CDR1 GTSNPN and CDR2 SVGIG (reference sequence). V shed 2 bases and J shed 7 bases, with 8 bases lying between them. CDR3 protein: CAWSRRSGELFF. CDR3 bases: TGTGCCTGGAGTCGGAGGAGCGGGGAGCTGTTTTTT.

The chain has TRBV27 and TRBJ2-1; D tentatively fits TRBD1 or TRBD2 (5 bases each). Germline V CDR1 and CDR2: MNHEY, SMNVEV (reference sequence). The V end lost 5 bases, the J end lost 6 bases, and 14 bases lay between the germline ends. The CDR3 extends over 14 amino acids. This chain's CDR3 is CASSLSGTINEQFF. The CDR3 DNA is TGTGCCAGCAGTCTCTCCGGGACGATCAATGAGCAGTTCTTC.

The genes are TRBV2 and TRBJ1-2, with TRBD1 matching over 8 bases. The V gene end was trimmed by 4 bases and the J gene end by 4 bases; junction bases not matched to a gene: 5. The CDR3 has 14 residues. The germline V gene encodes CDR1 SNHLY and CDR2 FYNNEI. CDR3 residues: CASSVSTGAYGYTF. The DNA of the CDR3 is TGTGCCAGCAGTGTTTCGACAGGGGCCTATGGCTACACCTTC.

By share, this clone counts as medium-sized (0.01 to 0.1%). The chain carries TRBV19 and TRBJ2-2, with D possibly matching TRBD2 (6 bases). Germline V gene lookup returns CDR1 LNHDA and CDR2 SQIVND (reference sequence). This CDR3 is built from 14 residues. Between the trimmed V and J ends, which lost 5 bases and 4 bases, there was a span of 11 bases. Here the CDR3 DNA reads TGTGCCAGTAGTTGGGGGGTCTCCACCGGGGAGCTGTTTTTT. Translated: CASSWGVSTGELFF. Based on the CDR3 plus reference TRBV19 and TRBJ2-2, the full variable domain is DGGITQSPKYLFRKEGQNVTLSCEQNLNHDAMYWYRQDPGQGLRLIYYSQIVNDFQKGDIAEGYSVSREKKESFPLTVTSAQKNPTAFYLCASSWGVSTGELFFGEGSRLTVL.

The gene calls are TRBV11-3 and TRBJ2-2, with D uncertain. V gave up 1 base and J gave up 1 base, with 7 bases separating them. The CDR3 runs 15 residues. Per germline, CDR1 SGHNT and CDR2 YENEEA. The chain's CDR3 is CASSLVARNTGELFF. As DNA, the CDR3 is TGTGCCAGCAGCTTAGTTGCGAGGAACACCGGGGAGCTGTTTTTT.

The gene calls are TRBV30 and TRBJ1-4; the D is unclear. The CDR3 loop spans 14 amino acids. V was trimmed by 2 bases and J by 0 bases, leaving 7 bases between them. Germline V gives CDR1 GTSNPN, CDR2 SVGIG (reference sequence). This chain's CDR3 is CAWSPASTNEKLFF. Written as DNA, the CDR3 is TGTGCCTGGAGTCCGGCATCAACTAATGAAAAACTGTTTTTT.

V gene TRBV9 combines with J gene TRBJ2-5; the D gene is possibly TRBD1 (5 bases). V shed 3 bases and J shed 5 bases, with 17 bases lying between them. The germline V gene has CDR1 SGDLS and CDR2 YYNGEE. The CDR3 spans 15 residues. CDR3 amino acids: CASSARVGGGETQYF. CDR3 DNA sequence: TGTGCCAGCAGCGCCAGGGTTGGTGGTGGGGAGACCCAGTACTTC.

The V gene is TRBV2, the J gene TRBJ1-5; D might be TRBD1 (5 bases). The germline CDR1 and CDR2 sequences are SNHLY and FYNNEI. This CDR3 contains 15 residues. V lost 9 bases to trimming and J lost 4 bases, with 19 bases between them. The CDR3 reads CASSPGLLSNQPQHF. The CDR3 coding sequence is TGTGCCAGTTCCCCGGGACTCCTTTCTAATCAGCCCCAGCATTTT.

The chain combines TRBV5-1 with TRBJ2-5; 10 nucleotides match TRBD2. V lost 3 bases, J lost 5 bases, and 10 bases stayed unmatched. The germline gives CDR1 SGHRS, CDR2 YFSETQ. The CDR3 has 16 amino acids. The CDR3 is CASSWLSSGSEETQYF. In DNA form, the CDR3 reads TGCGCCAGCAGCTGGCTCTCTAGCGGGAGTGAGGAGACCCAGTACTTC.